These T cell receptor beta chains were read from a single sample in a study of blood T cell repertoires in COVID-19. Profiling relied on immunoSEQ multiplex PCR, and the TCRdb table lists in-frame clones only, not all of them. The table has approximately 100,000 clones, 70% to 90% seen once. The source material was peripheral blood. These receptor sequences come from a human donor in a cohort sampled during active COVID-19. Each CDR3 is given with its conserved first and last residue. Fields, in order: V gene, CDR3 protein.

v_call: TRBV15; cdr3_aa: CATSSQGTKYEQYF
v_call: TRBV4-1; cdr3_aa: CASSQDGAALYGYTF
v_call: TRBV29-1; cdr3_aa: CSALQGMGYEQYF
v_call: TRBV5-1; cdr3_aa: CASSRGEKLFF
v_call: TRBV3-1/TRBV3-2; cdr3_aa: CASSRLAEETQYF
v_call: TRBV3-1/TRBV3-2; cdr3_aa: CASSQWGGSGRLYEQFF
v_call: TRBV28; cdr3_aa: CASSSNRRGGNYEQYF
v_call: TRBV7-9; cdr3_aa: CASSLGGEKLFF
v_call: TRBV9; cdr3_aa: CASSVVMNTEAFF
v_call: TRBV4-2; cdr3_aa: CASSQERAGSGWYNEQFF
v_call: TRBV28; cdr3_aa: CASSPNHVGLVLNEQFF
v_call: TRBV6-5; cdr3_aa: CASTDFSYEQYF